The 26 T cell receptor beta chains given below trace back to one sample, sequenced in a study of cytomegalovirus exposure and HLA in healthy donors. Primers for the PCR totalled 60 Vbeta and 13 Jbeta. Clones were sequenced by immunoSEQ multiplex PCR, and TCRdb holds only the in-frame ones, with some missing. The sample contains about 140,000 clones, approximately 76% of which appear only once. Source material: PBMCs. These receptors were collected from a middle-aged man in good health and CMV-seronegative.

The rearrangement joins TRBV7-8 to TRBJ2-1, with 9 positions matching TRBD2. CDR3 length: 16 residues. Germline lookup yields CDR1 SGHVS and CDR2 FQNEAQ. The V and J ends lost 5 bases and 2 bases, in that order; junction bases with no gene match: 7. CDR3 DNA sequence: TGTGCCAGCAGCCGTAGCGGGAGAAGGACCTACAATGAGCAGTTCTTC. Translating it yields CASSRSGRRTYNEQFF. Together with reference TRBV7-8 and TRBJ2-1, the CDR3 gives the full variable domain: GAGVSQSPRYKVAKRGQDVALRCDPISGHVSLFWYQQALGQGPEFLTYFQNEAQLDKSGLPSDRFFAERPEGSVSTLKIQRTQQEDSAVYLCASSRSGRRTYNEQFFGPGTRLTVL.

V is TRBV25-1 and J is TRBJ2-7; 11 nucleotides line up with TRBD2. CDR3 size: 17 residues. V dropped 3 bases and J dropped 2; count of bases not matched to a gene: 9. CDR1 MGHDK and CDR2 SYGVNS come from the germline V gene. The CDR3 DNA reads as TGTGCCAGCAGTGACGGGACTAGCGGCAAAGTAGCCTACGAGCAGTACTTC. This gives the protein CASSDGTSGKVAYEQYF.

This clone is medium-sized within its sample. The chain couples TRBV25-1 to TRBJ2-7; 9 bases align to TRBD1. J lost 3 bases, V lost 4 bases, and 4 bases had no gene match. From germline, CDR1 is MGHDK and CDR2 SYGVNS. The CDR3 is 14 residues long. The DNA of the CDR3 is TGTGCCAGCAGTGGACGGGACAGGGACTACGAGCAGTACTTC. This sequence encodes CASSGRDRDYEQYF.

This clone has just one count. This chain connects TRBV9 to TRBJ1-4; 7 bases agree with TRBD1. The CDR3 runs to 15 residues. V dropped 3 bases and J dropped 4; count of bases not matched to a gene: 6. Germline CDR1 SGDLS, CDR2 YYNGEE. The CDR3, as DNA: TGTGCCAGCAGCGGGCCGGGACAGATTAATGAAAAACTGTTTTTT. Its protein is CASSGPGQINEKLFF.

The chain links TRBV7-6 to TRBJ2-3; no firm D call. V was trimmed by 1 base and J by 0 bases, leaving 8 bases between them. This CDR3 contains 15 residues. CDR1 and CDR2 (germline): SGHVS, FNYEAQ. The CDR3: CASSLEVESTDTQYF. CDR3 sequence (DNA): TGTGCCAGCAGCTTAGAAGTGGAGAGCACAGATACGCAGTATTTT.

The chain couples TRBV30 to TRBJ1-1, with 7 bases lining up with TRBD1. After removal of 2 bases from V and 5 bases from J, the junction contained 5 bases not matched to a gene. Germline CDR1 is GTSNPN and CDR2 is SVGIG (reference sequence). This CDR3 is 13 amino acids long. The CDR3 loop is CAWSRQGGTEAFF. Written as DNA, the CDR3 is TGTGCCTGGAGTAGACAGGGTGGTACTGAAGCTTTCTTT. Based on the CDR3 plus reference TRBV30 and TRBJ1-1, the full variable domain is SQTIHQWPATLVQPVGSPLSLECTVEGTSNPNLYWYRQAAGRGLQLLFYSVGIGQISSEVPQNLSASRPQDRQFILSSKKLLLSDSGFYLCAWSRQGGTEAFFGQGTRLTVV.

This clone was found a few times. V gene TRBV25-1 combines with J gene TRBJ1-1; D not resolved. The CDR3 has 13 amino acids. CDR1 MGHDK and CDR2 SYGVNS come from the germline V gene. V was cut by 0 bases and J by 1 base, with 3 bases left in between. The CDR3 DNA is TGTGCCAGCAGTGAATATAGGAACACTGAAGCTTTCTTT. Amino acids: CASSEYRNTEAFF.

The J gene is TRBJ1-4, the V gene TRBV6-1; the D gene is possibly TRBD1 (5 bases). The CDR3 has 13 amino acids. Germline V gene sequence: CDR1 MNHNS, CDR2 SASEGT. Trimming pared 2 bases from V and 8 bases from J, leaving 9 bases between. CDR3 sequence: CASSEQGGEKLFF. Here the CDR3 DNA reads TGTGCCAGCAGTGAACAGGGTGGAGAAAAACTGTTTTTT.

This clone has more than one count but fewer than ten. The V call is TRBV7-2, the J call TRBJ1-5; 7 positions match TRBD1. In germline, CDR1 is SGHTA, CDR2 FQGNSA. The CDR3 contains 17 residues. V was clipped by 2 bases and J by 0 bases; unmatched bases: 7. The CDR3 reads CASSLRTGHYSNQPQHF. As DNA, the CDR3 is TGTGCCAGCAGCTTACGGACAGGCCACTATAGCAATCAGCCCCAGCATTTT.

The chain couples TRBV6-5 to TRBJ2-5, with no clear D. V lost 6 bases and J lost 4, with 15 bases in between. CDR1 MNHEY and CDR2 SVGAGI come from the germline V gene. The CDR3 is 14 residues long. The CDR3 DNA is TGTGCCAGCAGCCCTGACTGGCCGAGAGAGACCCAGTACTTC. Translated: CASSPDWPRETQYF.

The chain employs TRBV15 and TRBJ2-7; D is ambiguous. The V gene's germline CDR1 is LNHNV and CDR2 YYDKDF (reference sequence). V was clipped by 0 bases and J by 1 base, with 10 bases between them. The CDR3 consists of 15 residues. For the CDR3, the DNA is TGTGCCACCAGCAGAGATCCGTCGGGTTCCTACGAGCAGTACTTC. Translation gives CATSRDPSGSYEQYF.

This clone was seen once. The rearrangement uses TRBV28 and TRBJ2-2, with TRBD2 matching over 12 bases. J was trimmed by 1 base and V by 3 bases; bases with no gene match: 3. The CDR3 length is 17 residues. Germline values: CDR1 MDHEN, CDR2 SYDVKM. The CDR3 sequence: CASSLTSGSRNTGELFF. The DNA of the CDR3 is TGTGCCAGCAGTTTGACTAGCGGGAGTCGGAACACCGGGGAGCTGTTTTTT. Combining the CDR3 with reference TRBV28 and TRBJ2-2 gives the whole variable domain DVKVTQSSRYLVKRTGEKVFLECVQDMDHENMFWYRQDPGLGLRLIYFSYDVKMKEKGDIPEGYSVSREKKERFSLILESASTNQTSMYLCASSLTSGSRNTGELFFGEGSRLTVL.

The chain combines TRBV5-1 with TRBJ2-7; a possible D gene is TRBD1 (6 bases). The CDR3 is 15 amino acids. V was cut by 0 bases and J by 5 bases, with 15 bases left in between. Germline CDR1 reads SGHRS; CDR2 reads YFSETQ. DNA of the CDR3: TGCGCCAGCAGCTTGGGGCCACGGGACATGGACGAGCAGTACTTC. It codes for CASSLGPRDMDEQYF.

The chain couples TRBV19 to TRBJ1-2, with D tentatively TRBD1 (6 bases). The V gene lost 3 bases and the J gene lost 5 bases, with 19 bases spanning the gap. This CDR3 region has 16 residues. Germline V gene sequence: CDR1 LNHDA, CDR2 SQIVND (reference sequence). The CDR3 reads CASSIPSDSQKYGYTF. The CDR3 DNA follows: TGTGCCAGTAGTATTCCCTCGGACAGCCAGAAGTATGGCTACACCTTC. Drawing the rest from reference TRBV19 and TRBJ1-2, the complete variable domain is DGGITQSPKYLFRKEGQNVTLSCEQNLNHDAMYWYRQDPGQGLRLIYYSQIVNDFQKGDIAEGYSVSREKKESFPLTVTSAQKNPTAFYLCASSIPSDSQKYGYTFGSGTRLTVV.

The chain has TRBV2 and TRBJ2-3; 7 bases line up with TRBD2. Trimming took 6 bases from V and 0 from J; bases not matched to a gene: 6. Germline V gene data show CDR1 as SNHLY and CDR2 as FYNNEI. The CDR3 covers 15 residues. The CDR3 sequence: CASSTRLASTDTQYF. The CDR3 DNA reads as TGTGCCAGCAGCACCCGACTAGCAAGCACAGATACGCAGTATTTT.

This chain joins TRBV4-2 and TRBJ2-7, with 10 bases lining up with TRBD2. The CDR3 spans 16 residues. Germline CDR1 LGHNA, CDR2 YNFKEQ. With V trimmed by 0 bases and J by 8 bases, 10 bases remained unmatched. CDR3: CASSQDLWLAGDKQYF. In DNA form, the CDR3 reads TGTGCCAGCAGCCAAGATCTCTGGCTAGCGGGGGACAAGCAGTACTTC.

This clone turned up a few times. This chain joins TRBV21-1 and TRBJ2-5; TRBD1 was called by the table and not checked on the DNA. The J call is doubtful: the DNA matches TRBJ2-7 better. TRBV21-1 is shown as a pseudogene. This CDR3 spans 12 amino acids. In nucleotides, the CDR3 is TGTGCCAGCAGCACAGGGGGCTACGAGCAGTACTTC. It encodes CASSTGGYEQYF.

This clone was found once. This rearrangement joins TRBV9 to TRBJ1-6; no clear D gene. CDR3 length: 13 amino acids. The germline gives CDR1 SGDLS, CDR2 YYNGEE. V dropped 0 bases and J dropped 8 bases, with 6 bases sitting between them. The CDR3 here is CASSVVVDSPLHF. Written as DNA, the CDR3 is TGTGCCAGCAGCGTAGTAGTTGATTCACCCCTCCACTTT.

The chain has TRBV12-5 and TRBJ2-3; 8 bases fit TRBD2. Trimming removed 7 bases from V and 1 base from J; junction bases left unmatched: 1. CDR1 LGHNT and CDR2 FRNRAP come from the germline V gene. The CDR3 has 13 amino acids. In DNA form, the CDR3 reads TGTGCTAGTGAAGCGGGGGGCACAGATACGCAGTATTTT. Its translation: CASEAGGTDTQYF.

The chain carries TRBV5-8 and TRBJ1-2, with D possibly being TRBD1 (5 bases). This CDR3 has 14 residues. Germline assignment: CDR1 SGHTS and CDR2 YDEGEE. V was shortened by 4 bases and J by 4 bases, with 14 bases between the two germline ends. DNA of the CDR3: TGTGCCAGCAGCGTGGACAATCCTCTCTATGGCTACACCTTC. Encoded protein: CASSVDNPLYGYTF.

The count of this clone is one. This CDR3 reads CASSQGFEGSGGVFSYEQYF. In DNA form, the CDR3 reads TGTGCCAGCAGCCAAGGGTTCGAGGGTAGCGGGGGGGTCTTTTCCTACGAGCAGTACTTC. V gene TRBV4-2 combines with J gene TRBJ2-7, with 11 bases that match TRBD2. The CDR3 totals 20 residues. Germline CDR1 is LGHNA and CDR2 is YNFKEQ. V dropped 1 base and J dropped 1; count of bases not matched to a gene: 15.

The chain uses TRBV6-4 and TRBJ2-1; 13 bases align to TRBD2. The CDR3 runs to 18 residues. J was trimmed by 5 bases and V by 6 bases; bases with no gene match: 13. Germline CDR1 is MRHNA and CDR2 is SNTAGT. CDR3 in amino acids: CASRSRLAGGLAHNEQFF. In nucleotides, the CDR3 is TGTGCCAGCAGAAGTCGACTAGCGGGAGGTCTTGCCCACAATGAGCAGTTCTTC.

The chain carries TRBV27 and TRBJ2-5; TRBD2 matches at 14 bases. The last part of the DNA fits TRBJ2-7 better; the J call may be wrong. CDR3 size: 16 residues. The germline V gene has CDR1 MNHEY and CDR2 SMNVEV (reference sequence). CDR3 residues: CASSRSGTSGSYEQYF. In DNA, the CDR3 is TGTGCCAGCAGCCGCTCCGGGACTAGCGGGAGCTACGAGCAGTACTTC.

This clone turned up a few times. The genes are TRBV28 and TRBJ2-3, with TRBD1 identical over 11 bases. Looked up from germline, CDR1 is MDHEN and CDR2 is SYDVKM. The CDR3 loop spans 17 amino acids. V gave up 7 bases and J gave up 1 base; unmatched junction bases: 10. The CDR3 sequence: CASNRGGQGGRTDTQYF. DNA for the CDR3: TGTGCCAGCAACCGGGGGGGACAGGGGGGGCGCACAGATACGCAGTATTTT. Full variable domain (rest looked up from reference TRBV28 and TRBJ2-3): DVKVTQSSRYLVKRTGEKVFLECVQDMDHENMFWYRQDPGLGLRLIYFSYDVKMKEKGDIPEGYSVSREKKERFSLILESASTNQTSMYLCASNRGGQGGRTDTQYFGPGTRLTVL.

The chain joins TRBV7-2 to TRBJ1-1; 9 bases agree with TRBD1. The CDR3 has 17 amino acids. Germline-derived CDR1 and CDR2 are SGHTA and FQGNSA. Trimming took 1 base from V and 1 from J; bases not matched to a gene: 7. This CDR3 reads CASSLGWTGASNTEAFF. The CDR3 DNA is TGTGCCAGCAGCTTAGGATGGACAGGGGCGTCGAACACTGAAGCTTTCTTT.

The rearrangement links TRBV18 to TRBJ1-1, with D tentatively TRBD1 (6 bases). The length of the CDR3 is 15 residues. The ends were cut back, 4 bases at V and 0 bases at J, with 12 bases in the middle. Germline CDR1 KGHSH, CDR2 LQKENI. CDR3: CASSRRGGLNTEAFF. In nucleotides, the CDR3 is TGTGCCAGCTCACGGCGAGGGGGTTTGAACACTGAAGCTTTCTTT. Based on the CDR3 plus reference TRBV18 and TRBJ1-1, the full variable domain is NAGVMQNPRHLVRRRGQEARLRCSPMKGHSHVYWYRQLPEEGLKFMVYLQKENIIDESGMPKERFSAEFPKEGPSILRIQQVVRGDSAAYFCASSRRGGLNTEAFFGQGTRLTVV.